The clone carrying this T cell receptor beta chain was seen only a few times. Its antigen is unidentified. This sample is part of a study of vaccination and CD4 T cells after COVID-19. Treatment meaning: 10-day PBMC culture with coronavirus spike peptide pools or control peptides (ViraFEST assay). Cell culture was performed with more than 1.5 million PBMCs per well in the presence of about 9.3 IU/ml IL-2 and roughly 10 ug/ml peptide pools. Germline values: CDR1 SNHLY, CDR2 FYNNEI. This CDR3 is built from 11 residues. The V end lost 7 bases, the J end lost 8 bases, and 6 bases lay between the germline ends. The Oncomine TCR Beta short-read assay was applied to DNA of cultured CD4+ T cells. TCRdb reprocessed the PCR reads via MiXCR and lists one record per CDR3 protein. The sample has about 14,000 distinct CDR3 sequences, over 50% seen once; the top ten hold approximately 9.5%.

The chain uses TRBV2 and TRBJ1-6; D not certain. Sequenced: CD4+ T cells from blood, cultured in vitro. The sequence came from a human donor who had recovered from COVID-19. CDR3 protein: CASIGYSPLHF. CDR3 in DNA: TGTGCCAGCATCGGGTATTCACCCCTCCACTTT.